Given below is one T cell receptor beta chain in context. V was clipped by 2 bases and J by 4 bases, with 14 bases between them. In germline, CDR1 is SGHRS, CDR2 YFSETQ. The CDR3 spans 15 residues. The record originates from a study of blood T cell repertoires in COVID-19. Study-level background: Material from acute and convalescent COVID-19 was sourced from the United States, Italy and Spain. In each case, the material was cDNA or gDNA derived from T cells, B-cell-depleted T cells, or PBMCs.

In the original analysis: Amplification from reference gene primers served as the basis for estimated nucleated cell counts. Repertoires were generated with immunoSEQ multiplex PCR, while TCRdb's copy carries only in-frame clones and drops some. For V, J and clone size, that table is used; D and trimming come from the DNA. The sample has tens of thousands of clones, more than 80% seen once. The sequence was obtained from a woman of 80 years or more with acute or convalescent COVID-19. The gene calls are TRBV5-1 and TRBJ2-3; D is possibly TRBD2 (6 bases). Source material: peripheral blood. The CDR3 loop is CASSFVGLQSDTQYF. CDR3 sequence (DNA): TGCGCCAGCAGCTTCGTGGGACTCCAATCAGATACGCAGTATTTT.